One sample yielded the 26 T cell receptor beta chains listed below, sequenced in a study of T cells in Graves' hyperthyroidism and ophthalmopathy. RNA transcripts served as the template for amplifying TCR beta CDR3 regions. The HTBI primer set served for first-round RT-PCR of the TCR CDR3. TCRdb ran MiXCR on the multiplex PCR reads and lists one entry per CDR3 protein. The data show around 600,000 distinct CDR3 sequences, 11% to 15% seen once. The sequenced sample consisted of blood. The source of these receptors is a young woman with Graves' ophthalmopathy.

There are a few counts of this clonotype. CDR3 region: CASSHLPPGASGNTIYF. The CDR3 nucleotides are TGTGCCAGCAGCCACCTCCCCCCCGGGGCCTCTGGAAACACCATATATTTT. The chain is built from TRBV27 and TRBJ1-3, with D tentatively TRBD1 (5 bases). Trimming took off 6 bases at V and 0 bases at J, with 18 bases between the two ends. Germline CDR1 reads MNHEY; CDR2 reads SMNVEV (reference sequence). CDR3 length equals 17 residues.

The J gene is TRBJ1-5, the V gene TRBV20-1; D is unresolved. The CDR3 is 15 residues long. In germline, CDR1 is DFQATT, CDR2 SNEGSKA (reference sequence). V was clipped by 2 bases and J by 1 base, with 12 bases between them. CDR3 in DNA: TGCAGTGCTAGAACCACAAGTGGGAGCAATCAGCCCCAGCATTTT. Translated: CSARTTSGSNQPQHF.

This clonotype was recorded many times. The genes are TRBV12-3 or TRBV12-4 and TRBJ1-5, with 8 bases that match TRBD1. This CDR3 has 15 residues. V dropped 4 bases and J dropped 2; count of bases not matched to a gene: 4. The CDR3 sequence is CASSSTGAGNQPQHF. DNA for the CDR3: TGTGCCAGCAGTTCGACAGGGGCGGGCAATCAGCCCCAGCATTTT.

This clonotype was seen at least ten times. The chain is built from TRBV18 and TRBJ1-3; TRBD1 agrees at 8 bases. Per the germline V gene, CDR1 is KGHSH and CDR2 is LQKENI. The CDR3 extends over 16 amino acids. With V trimmed by 2 bases and J by 4 bases, 7 bases remained unmatched. The CDR3 sequence: CASSPSTGVPGNTIYF. For the CDR3, the DNA is TGTGCCAGCTCACCATCGACAGGGGTCCCAGGAAACACCATATATTTT.

This clonotype occurred a few times. The chain employs TRBV19 and TRBJ2-1; 8 bases are shared with TRBD2. Germline V gene data show CDR1 as LNHDA and CDR2 as SQIVND (reference sequence). Germline trimming cut 7 bases from V and 7 bases from J; bases unmatched to any gene: 6. This CDR3 spans 13 amino acids. The CDR3 coding sequence is TGTGCCAGTACCCGGACTAGCCTTAATGAGCAGTTCTTC. Protein product: CASTRTSLNEQFF.

This clonotype was counted at least ten times. The gene calls are TRBV18 and TRBJ2-7; TRBD1 matches at 9 bases. The CDR3 extends over 16 amino acids. With 2 bases clipped from V and 5 bases from J, the junction kept 10 bases outside the gene matches. Looked up from germline, CDR1 is KGHSH and CDR2 is LQKENI. CDR3 DNA sequence: TGTGCCAGCTCACCAAGGACCGGGACAGGGAACAACGAGCAGTACTTC. Residues: CASSPRTGTGNNEQYF.

The V call is TRBV9, the J call TRBJ1-2, with 8 bases lining up with TRBD1. The J segment lost 4 bases and the V segment lost 2 bases, leaving 4 bases of the junction unmatched. CDR3 length equals 14 residues. Germline V gene lookup returns CDR1 SGDLS and CDR2 YYNGEE. CDR3 in DNA: TGTGCCAGCAGCGTCTCCGGACAGGGCTATGGCTACACCTTC. Translation: CASSVSGQGYGYTF. Together with reference TRBV9 and TRBJ1-2, the CDR3 gives the full variable domain: DSGVTQTPKHLITATGQRVTLRCSPRSGDLSVYWYQQSLDQGLQFLIQYYNGEERAKGNILERFSAQQFPDLHSELNLSSLELGDSALYFCASSVSGQGYGYTFGSGTRLTVV.

The V and J genes are TRBV24-1 and TRBJ2-2, with 7 bases aligning to TRBD1. The germline CDR1 and CDR2 sequences are KGHDR and SFDVKD. The V and J ends lost 2 bases and 7 bases, in that order; junction bases with no gene match: 9. This CDR3 has 16 amino acids. CDR3 region: CATSDSDRVLDGELFF. The DNA for the CDR3 is TGTGCCACCAGTGATTCCGACAGGGTACTGGACGGGGAGCTGTTTTTT.

This clonotype was detected ten times or more. CDR3 in amino acids: CASSPGRGYTF. The DNA of the CDR3 is TGTGCCAGCAGCCCGGGGCGGGGCTACACCTTC. The V call is TRBV28, the J call TRBJ1-2; weak D call: TRBD1 (5 bases). The CDR3 has 11 residues. V gave up 6 bases and J gave up 8 bases, with 10 bases separating them. Per the germline V gene, CDR1 is MDHEN and CDR2 is SYDVKM.

This clonotype was seen at least ten times. This rearrangement joins TRBV5-1 to TRBJ2-3, with TRBD1 matching over 8 bases. CDR3 length: 17 amino acids. V dropped 0 bases and J dropped 1; count of bases not matched to a gene: 7. From germline, CDR1 is SGHRS and CDR2 YFSETQ. The chain's CDR3 is CASSLEVKDRGTDTQYF. Here the CDR3 DNA reads TGCGCCAGCAGCTTGGAAGTTAAGGACAGGGGCACAGATACGCAGTATTTT.

The chain joins TRBV18 to TRBJ1-1, with 8 nucleotides matching TRBD1. The CDR3 loop spans 15 amino acids. J was trimmed by 1 base and V by 3 bases; bases with no gene match: 4. CDR1 is KGHSH, CDR2 LQKENI, per germline. The CDR3 loop is CASSPAGQGNTEAFF. For the CDR3, the DNA is TGTGCCAGCTCACCCGCAGGACAGGGGAACACTGAAGCTTTCTTT.

In this sample, this clonotype turned up many times. The chain joins TRBV20-1 to TRBJ2-7; TRBD2 matches 10 bases. Trimming removed 6 bases from V and 1 base from J; junction bases left unmatched: 12. Germline V gives CDR1 DFQATT, CDR2 SNEGSKA (reference sequence). This CDR3 has 16 residues. Here the CDR3 DNA reads TGCAGTGCGAGCCCCCTGGGGACTAGCGCGTCCTACGAGCAGTACTTC. Its translation is CSASPLGTSASYEQYF.

This clonotype was observed a handful of times. The J gene is TRBJ2-3, the V gene TRBV20-1; 16 nucleotides line up with TRBD2. With 5 bases clipped from V and 0 bases from J, the junction kept 11 bases outside the gene matches. The CDR3 length is 19 residues. Per the germline V gene, CDR1 is DFQATT and CDR2 is SNEGSKA (reference sequence). CDR3 DNA sequence: TGCAGTGCTGCACCCGCCGGGACTAGCGGGAGGGCCAGCACAGATACGCAGTATTTT. As protein: CSAAPAGTSGRASTDTQYF.

This clonotype was recorded a few times. CDR3 coding DNA: TGCGCCAGCAGCCTAATAGGCGAGGGGACCCAGTACTTC. It specifies CASSLIGEGTQYF. The chain combines TRBV4-1 with TRBJ2-5; maybe TRBD2 (5 bases). This CDR3 spans 13 amino acids. Germline V gives CDR1 MGHRA, CDR2 YSYEKL. The V end was cut by 4 bases, the J end by 7 bases, with 13 bases between.

The rearrangement uses TRBV27 and TRBJ2-1; 8 bases are a match to TRBD2. Germline loops: CDR1 MNHEY, CDR2 SMNVEV (reference sequence). V shed 8 bases and J 8 bases; nucleotides not matched to a gene: 14. This CDR3 is built from 15 residues. The CDR3 bases are TGTGCCAGCCAAGGACTAGCTCAACCCAGAGATGAGCAGTTCTTC. As protein: CASQGLAQPRDEQFF.

This clonotype occurred a few times. The rearrangement uses TRBV25-1 and TRBJ1-1; 8 nucleotides agree with TRBD1. Germline V gives CDR1 MGHDK, CDR2 SYGVNS. This CDR3 has 13 residues. With V trimmed by 5 bases and J by 6 bases, 5 bases remained unmatched. CDR3 region: CASSYRGISEAFF. The CDR3 DNA sequence: TGTGCCAGCAGTTACAGGGGGATCTCTGAAGCTTTCTTT.

This clonotype has ten or more counts. The rearrangement uses TRBV4-2 and TRBJ1-2, with unresolved D. Germline CDR1 is LGHNA and CDR2 is YNFKEQ. The CDR3 is 16 amino acids. The germline V and J ends were trimmed by 0 bases and 4 bases, with 15 bases remaining between them. CDR3 sequence (DNA): TGTGCCAGCAGCCAAGATATCGTGGAGGGAATCTATGGCTACACCTTC. This gives the protein CASSQDIVEGIYGYTF.

With respect to this clonotype: This may be a read error, as it is one base from a much larger clone. The chain joins TRBV29-1 to TRBJ1-1; 9 bases are shared with TRBD1. The CDR3 spans 16 residues. Looked up from germline, CDR1 is SQVTM and CDR2 is ANQGSEA. With V trimmed by 3 bases and J by 9 bases, 17 bases remained unmatched. This CDR3 reads CSVDLPGTGNTGKAFF. The DNA for the CDR3 is TGCAGCGTTGATCTACCGGGGACAGGGAATACGGGTAAAGCTTTCTTT.

V is TRBV20-1 and J is TRBJ2-1, with D possibly TRBD1 on 5 matching bases. The germline V gene encodes CDR1 DFQATT and CDR2 SNEGSKA (reference sequence). V lost 0 bases, J lost 0 bases, and 12 bases lay in between. The CDR3 totals 16 residues. CDR3 region: CSARDRGASSYNEQFF. The CDR3 DNA follows: TGCAGTGCTAGAGATCGTGGGGCTAGCTCCTACAATGAGCAGTTCTTC.

This clonotype has a handful of counts. V and J are TRBV4-1 and TRBJ2-2, with D perhaps matching TRBD2 (5 bases). The germline CDR1 and CDR2 sequences are MGHRA and YSYEKL. V was cut by 3 bases and J by 3 bases, with 17 bases left in between. The CDR3 covers 17 residues. Here the CDR3 DNA reads TGCGCCAGCAGCCACCCCGTGTGGACTGAGGACACCGGGGAGCTGTTTTTT. Its translation: CASSHPVWTEDTGELFF.

This clonotype was recorded a few times. The rearrangement uses TRBV20-1 and TRBJ2-2; 7 positions match TRBD2. CDR1 and CDR2 from the germline V gene are DFQATT and SNEGSKA (reference sequence). This CDR3 contains 20 residues. With 5 bases clipped from V and 4 bases from J, the junction kept 25 bases outside the gene matches. As DNA, the CDR3 is TGCAGTGCTCCGCCGGTGGGGGGGACTGCCGAAGGAGTGGGCACCGGGGAGCTGTTTTTT. Encoded protein: CSAPPVGGTAEGVGTGELFF.

In its sample, this clonotype was seen many times. The gene calls are TRBV7-3 and TRBJ2-7, with TRBD2 matching 8 bases. V shed 5 bases, J shed 3 bases, and the junction held 9 bases outside the gene matches. This CDR3 is 15 amino acids long. Germline loops: CDR1 SGHTA, CDR2 FQGTGA. The CDR3 region is CASSPDGTRSYEQYF. The CDR3 nucleotides read TGTGCCAGCAGCCCCGACGGGACTAGGAGCTACGAGCAGTACTTC.

This clonotype was picked up many times. The rearrangement joins TRBV5-1 to TRBJ1-1, with 9 nucleotides matching TRBD1. The germline gives CDR1 SGHRS, CDR2 YFSETQ. Trimming took 1 base from V and 4 from J; bases not matched to a gene: 8. The CDR3 covers 16 residues. CDR3: CASSLSPGQGFTEAFF. The DNA for the CDR3 is TGCGCCAGCAGCTTGTCCCCGGGACAGGGTTTCACTGAAGCTTTCTTT.

At least ten counts were recorded for this clonotype. V usage is TRBV5-1 and J usage is TRBJ1-5; D is possibly TRBD1 (5 bases). Per germline, CDR1 SGHRS and CDR2 YFSETQ. Trimming left V 0 bases short and J 3 bases short, with 10 bases between. CDR3 length: 15 amino acids. CDR3 DNA: TGCGCCAGCAGCTTGGTTGCAGGGCCCAATCAGCCCCAGCATTTT. This gives the protein CASSLVAGPNQPQHF.

This clonotype has at least ten counts. This chain connects TRBV28 to TRBJ1-2; perhaps TRBD1 as D (6 bases). This CDR3 contains 15 residues. Trimming cost V 10 bases and J 4 bases, with 22 bases left between them. Germline V gene sequence: CDR1 MDHEN, CDR2 SYDVKM. Here the CDR3 DNA reads TGTGCCACCAAGGGATTTGGGGGGGGCGGCTATGGCTACACCTTC. Protein product: CATKGFGGGGYGYTF.

Comments on this clonotype: Being one base from a much bigger clone, this may be a read error. This chain joins TRBV7-2 and TRBJ2-7, with 13 bases lining up with TRBD2. This CDR3 comprises 15 residues. Per germline, CDR1 SGHTA and CDR2 FQGNSA. CDR3 sequence: CASSVLAGGPYEQYF. The CDR3 region has the DNA TGTGCCAGCAGCGTACTAGCGGGAGGGCCCTATGAGCAGTACTTC.